Sequencing of this T cell receptor beta chain was carried out in a study of identical twins (TCRdb year 2016). Regarding the complete study: To test whether fetal clonotypes persist, this study deep-sequenced TCR alpha and beta repertoires from monozygotic twins, from unrelated adults of various ages, and from cord blood. Replicate twin experiments were performed at different times using different library preparation protocols to rule out contamination.

The method was 5' RACE. The instrument given in TCRdb is Illumina HiSeq 2000. A universal primer binding site was introduced by template switching, and a unique molecular identifier was present in the final cDNA, enabling accurate counting of TCR cDNA molecules. Specific primers in the conserved constant-segment region were used to synthesize first-strand cDNA for the TCR alpha and beta chains. To control for contamination, each cDNA library was double barcoded with a SMART-Mk sample barcode plus Illumina barcodes. TruSeq adapter sequences and Illumina sample barcodes were added in two successive PCR steps. The Illumina HiSeq platform was used with custom primers to sequence TCR alpha and beta cDNA libraries. On the study's bioinformatics: MiGEC was used to process raw reads and extract unique molecular identifiers, and MiXCR was used to find CDR3 positions. Recombination models were inferred per individual with the repgenHMM and IGoR tools using an EM algorithm. Shared clonotypes were analyzed with the tcR package in R, and sharing was normalized by the product of cloneset sizes. To study raw recombination without the effects of thymic and clonal selection, out-of-frame nonproductive sequences were analyzed. In-frame beta chains were kept once TCRdb had trimmed the public reads at Q25 with fastp and called clones with MiXCR. Every entry covers one CDR3 protein and lists the most common genes and DNA from its rows. None of the V and J calls come from the authors' own analysis; TCRdb made them. The sample table contains under 300,000 distinct CDR3 sequences; only one count was recorded for 10% to 15% of them. 3.5% to 5% of the sample lies in the top ten.

Beyond this particular receptor, the publication reports: In monozygotic twins, out-of-frame TCR alpha sharing was systematically underestimated by recombination models, although the models agreed with sharing between unrelated individuals. Fewer insertions were carried by abundant cord blood beta clonotypes, a similar but weaker trend appeared in young adult naive repertoires, and no such trend appeared in memory repertoires. Because the same donors could not be followed over many years, the conclusions relied on cross-sectional statistical analysis. Compared with coincidental sharing between unrelated individuals, out-of-frame TCR alpha sequences shared between twins showed an excess of sequences with low generation probability. Invariant T cells such as MAIT and iNKT could partly confound zero-insertion analyses, although diverse VJ usage argued against such confounding for most clonotypes. In beta out-of-frame sequences, excess twin sharing was weaker, because having fewer shared sequences lowered the signal-to-noise ratio.

Clipping removes 0 bases from V and 0 bases from J, with 8 as the unmatched junction base count. According to the germline V gene (reference sequence), CDR1 reads LNHNV and CDR2 reads YYDKDF. Inclusive of the bounding cysteine and phenylalanine, the CDR3 is 17 residues long. The only DNA kept is the CDR3, 51 bases in frame from the first base. With regard to this clonotype: Its antigen remains unidentified. No much larger clone is present one base from it, and per-base qualities are unavailable.

Only healthy Caucasian donors were included. The twin cohort consisted of three pairs of female monozygotic twins, all aged about 18 to 29 years. Miltenyi CD45RO+ enrichment and human naive T-cell isolation kits were used to isolate memory (CD45RO+) and naive T cells from PBMC. The same data also contributed to another study, on yellow fever vaccine responses in identical twins. That second report states: The authors reported that the T cell response to vaccination in identical twins appeared partly convergent and partly personalized. The study precisely tracked vaccine-responding T cell clones in identical twins.

The origin of this receptor is a woman aged 18-29 years in good health. The material sequenced was memory (CD45RO+) T cells sorted from blood. The meaning of the sample's cell subset or site label: CD45RO+ enriched T cells. Recombination linked TRBV15 to TRBJ2-7; a stretch of 7 junction bases matches TRBD1. This receptor has the CDR3 CATSRDQGTEISYEQYF. The sequenced DNA is TGTGCCACCAGCAGAGATCAAGGGACAGAAATCTCCTACGAGCAGTACTTC.